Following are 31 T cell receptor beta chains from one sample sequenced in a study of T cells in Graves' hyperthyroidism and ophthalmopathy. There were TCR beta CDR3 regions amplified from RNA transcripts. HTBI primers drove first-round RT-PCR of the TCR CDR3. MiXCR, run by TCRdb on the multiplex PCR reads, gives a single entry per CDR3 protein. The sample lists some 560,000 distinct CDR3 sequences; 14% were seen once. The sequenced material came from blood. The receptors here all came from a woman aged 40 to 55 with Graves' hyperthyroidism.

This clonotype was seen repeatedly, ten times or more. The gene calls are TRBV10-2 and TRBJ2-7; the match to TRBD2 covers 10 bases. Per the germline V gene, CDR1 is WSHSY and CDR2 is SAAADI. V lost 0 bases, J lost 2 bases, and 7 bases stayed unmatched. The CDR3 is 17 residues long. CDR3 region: CASSESTSGALTYEQYF. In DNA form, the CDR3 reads TGCGCCAGCAGTGAGTCAACTAGCGGGGCGTTAACCTACGAGCAGTACTTC.

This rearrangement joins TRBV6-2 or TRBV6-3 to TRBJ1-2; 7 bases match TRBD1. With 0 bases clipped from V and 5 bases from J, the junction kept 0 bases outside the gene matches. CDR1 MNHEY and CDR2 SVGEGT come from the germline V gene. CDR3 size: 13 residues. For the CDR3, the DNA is TGTGCCAGCAGTTACTCGACAGGGTATGGCTACACCTTC. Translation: CASSYSTGYGYTF.

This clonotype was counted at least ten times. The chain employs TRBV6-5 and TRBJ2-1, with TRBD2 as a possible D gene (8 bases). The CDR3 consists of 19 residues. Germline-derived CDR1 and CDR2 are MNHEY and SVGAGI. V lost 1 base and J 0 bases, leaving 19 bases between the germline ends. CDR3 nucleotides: TGTGCCAGCAGTTACTGGGGTGGTAGCGGGGACAGCTCCTACAATGAGCAGTTCTTC. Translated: CASSYWGGSGDSSYNEQFF.

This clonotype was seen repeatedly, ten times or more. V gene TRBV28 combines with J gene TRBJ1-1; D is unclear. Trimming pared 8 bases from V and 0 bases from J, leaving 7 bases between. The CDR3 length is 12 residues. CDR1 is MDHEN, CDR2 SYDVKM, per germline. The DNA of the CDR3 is TGTGCCAGCGGAATCCTGAACACTGAAGCTTTCTTT. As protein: CASGILNTEAFF. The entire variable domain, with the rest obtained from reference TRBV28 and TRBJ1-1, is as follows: DVKVTQSSRYLVKRTGEKVFLECVQDMDHENMFWYRQDPGLGLRLIYFSYDVKMKEKGDIPEGYSVSREKKERFSLILESASTNQTSMYLCASGILNTEAFFGQGTRLTVV.

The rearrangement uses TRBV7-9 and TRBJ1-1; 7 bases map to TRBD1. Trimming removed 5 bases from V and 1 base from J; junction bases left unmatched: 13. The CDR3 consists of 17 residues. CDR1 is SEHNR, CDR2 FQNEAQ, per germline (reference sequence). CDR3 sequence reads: CASSLRTGLRQNTEAFF. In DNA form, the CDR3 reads TGTGCCAGCAGCCTAAGGACAGGCCTACGCCAGAACACTGAAGCTTTCTTT.

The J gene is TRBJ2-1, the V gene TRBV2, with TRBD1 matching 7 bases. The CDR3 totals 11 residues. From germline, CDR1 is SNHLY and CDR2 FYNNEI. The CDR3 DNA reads TGTGTCACCGAGACAGGGTTTGAGCAGTTCTTC. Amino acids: CVTETGFEQFF.

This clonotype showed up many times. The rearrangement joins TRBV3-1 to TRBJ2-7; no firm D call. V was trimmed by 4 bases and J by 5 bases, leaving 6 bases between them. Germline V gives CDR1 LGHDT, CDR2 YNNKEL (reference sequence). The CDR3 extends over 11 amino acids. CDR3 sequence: CASSLSHEQYF. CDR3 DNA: TGTGCCAGCAGCCTGTCTCACGAGCAGTACTTC.

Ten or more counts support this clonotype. This CDR3 is CASSPIAEETQYF. CDR3 coding DNA: TGTGCCAGCTCACCAATCGCAGAGGAGACCCAGTACTTC. The V gene is TRBV18, the J gene TRBJ2-5, with no clear D. Trimming removed 2 bases at V and 5 bases at J, with 9 bases between. This CDR3 contains 13 residues. Germline values: CDR1 KGHSH, CDR2 LQKENI.

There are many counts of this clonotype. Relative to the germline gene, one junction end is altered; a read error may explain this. CDR3 coding DNA: TGTGCCTGGAGTGAGGGCTCCTTTAATTCACCCCTCCACTTT. It translates to CAWSEGSFNSPLHF. This chain joins TRBV30 and TRBJ1-6; D remains ambiguous. The CDR3 is 14 amino acids. CDR1 GTSNPN and CDR2 SVGIG come from the germline V gene (reference sequence). Full variable domain (rest looked up from reference TRBV30 and TRBJ1-6): SQTIHQWPATLVQPVGSPLSLECTVEGTSNPNLYWYRQAAGRGLQLLFYSVGIGQISSEVPQNLSASRPQDRQFILSSKKLLLSDSGFYLCAWSEGSFNSPLHFGNGTRLTVT.

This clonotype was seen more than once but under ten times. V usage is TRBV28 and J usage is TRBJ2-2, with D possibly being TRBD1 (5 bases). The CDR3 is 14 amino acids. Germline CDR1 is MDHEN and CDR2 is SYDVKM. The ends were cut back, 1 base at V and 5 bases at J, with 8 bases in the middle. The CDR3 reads CASSLFRTTGELFF. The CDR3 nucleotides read TGTGCCAGCAGTTTATTTAGGACAACCGGGGAGCTGTTTTTT. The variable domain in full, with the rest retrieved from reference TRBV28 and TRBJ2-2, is DVKVTQSSRYLVKRTGEKVFLECVQDMDHENMFWYRQDPGLGLRLIYFSYDVKMKEKGDIPEGYSVSREKKERFSLILESASTNQTSMYLCASSLFRTTGELFFGEGSRLTVL.

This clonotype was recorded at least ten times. The CDR3 coding sequence is TGTGCCAGCAGCGCGGGACAGGCGAACACCGGGGAGCTGTTTTTT. Amino acid sequence: CASSAGQANTGELFF. The chain uses TRBV7-3 and TRBJ2-2, with 8 bases aligning to TRBD1. Germline CDR1 and CDR2: SGHTA and FQGTGA. CDR3 length equals 15 residues. J gave up 0 bases and V 5 bases, and 2 bases lay outside the gene matches.

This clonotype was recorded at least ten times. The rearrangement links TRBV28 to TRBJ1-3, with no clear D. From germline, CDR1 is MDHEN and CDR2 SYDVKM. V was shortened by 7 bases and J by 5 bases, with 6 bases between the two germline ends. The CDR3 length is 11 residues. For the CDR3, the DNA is TGTGCCAGCAAAGGGAGAAACACCATATATTTT. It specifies CASKGRNTIYF.

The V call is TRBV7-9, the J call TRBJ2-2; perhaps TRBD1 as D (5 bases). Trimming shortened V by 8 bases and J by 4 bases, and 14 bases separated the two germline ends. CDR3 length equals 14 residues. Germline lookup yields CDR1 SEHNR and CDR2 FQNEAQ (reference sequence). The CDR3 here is CASGSLRATGELFF. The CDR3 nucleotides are TGTGCCAGCGGCTCTCTCAGGGCCACCGGGGAGCTGTTTTTT. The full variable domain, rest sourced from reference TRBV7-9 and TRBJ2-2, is DTGVSQNPRHKITKRGQNVTFRCDPISEHNRLYWYRQTLGQGPEFLTYFQNEAQLEKSRLLSDRFSAERPKGSFSTLEIQRTEQGDSAMYLCASGSLRATGELFFGEGSRLTVL.

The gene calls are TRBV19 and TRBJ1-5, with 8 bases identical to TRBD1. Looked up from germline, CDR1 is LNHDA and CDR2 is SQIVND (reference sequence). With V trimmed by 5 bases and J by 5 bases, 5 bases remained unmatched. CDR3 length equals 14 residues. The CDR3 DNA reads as TGTGCCAGTAGTTCGGACAGGGACTATCAGCCCCAGCATTTT. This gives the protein CASSSDRDYQPQHF.

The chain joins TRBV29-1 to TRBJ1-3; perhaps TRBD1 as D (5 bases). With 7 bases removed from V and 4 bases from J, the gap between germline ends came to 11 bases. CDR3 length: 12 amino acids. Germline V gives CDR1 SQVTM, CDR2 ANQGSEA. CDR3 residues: CSGGTTGNTIYF. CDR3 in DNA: TGCAGCGGTGGGACGACCGGAAACACCATATATTTT.

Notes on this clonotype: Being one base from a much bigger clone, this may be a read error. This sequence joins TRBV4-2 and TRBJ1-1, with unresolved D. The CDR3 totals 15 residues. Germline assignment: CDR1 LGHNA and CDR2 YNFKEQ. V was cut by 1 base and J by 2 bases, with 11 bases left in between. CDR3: CASSQGWQFNTEAFF. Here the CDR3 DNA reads TGTGCCAGCAGCCAAGGGTGGCAGTTCAACACTGAAGCTTTCTTT.

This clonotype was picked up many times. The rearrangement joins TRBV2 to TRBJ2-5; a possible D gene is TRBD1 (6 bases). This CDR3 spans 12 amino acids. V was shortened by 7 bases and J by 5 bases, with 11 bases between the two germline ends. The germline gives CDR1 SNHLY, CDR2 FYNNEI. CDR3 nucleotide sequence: TGTGCCAGCAACAGGGTCGGGGAGACCCAGTACTTC. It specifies CASNRVGETQYF.

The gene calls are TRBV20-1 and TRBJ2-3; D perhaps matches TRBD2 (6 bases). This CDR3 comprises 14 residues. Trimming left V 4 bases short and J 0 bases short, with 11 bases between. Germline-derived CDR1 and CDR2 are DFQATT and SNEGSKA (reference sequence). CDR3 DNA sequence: TGCAGTGCTAAACCGGGAGACAGCACAGATACGCAGTATTTT. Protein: CSAKPGDSTDTQYF.

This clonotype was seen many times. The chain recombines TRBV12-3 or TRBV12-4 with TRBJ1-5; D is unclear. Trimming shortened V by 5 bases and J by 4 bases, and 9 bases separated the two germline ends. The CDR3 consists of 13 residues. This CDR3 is CASSIAWNQPQHF. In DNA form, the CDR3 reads TGTGCCAGCAGTATCGCTTGGAATCAGCCCCAGCATTTT.

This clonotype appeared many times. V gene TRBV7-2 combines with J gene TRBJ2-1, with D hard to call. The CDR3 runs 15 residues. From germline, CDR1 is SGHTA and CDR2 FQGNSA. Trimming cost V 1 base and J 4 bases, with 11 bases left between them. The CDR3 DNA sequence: TGTGCCAGCAGCTTAGGTGGAGCGAGATACAATGAGCAGTTCTTC. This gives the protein CASSLGGARYNEQFF.

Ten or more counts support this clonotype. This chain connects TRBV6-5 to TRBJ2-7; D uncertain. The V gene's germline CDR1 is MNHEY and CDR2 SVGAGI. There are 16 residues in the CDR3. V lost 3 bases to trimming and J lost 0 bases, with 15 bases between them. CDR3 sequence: CASSYPGVGSSYEQYF. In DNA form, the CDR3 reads TGTGCCAGCAGTTATCCTGGGGTGGGCAGCTCCTACGAGCAGTACTTC.

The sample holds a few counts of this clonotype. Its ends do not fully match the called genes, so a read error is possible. CDR3 loop: CTSTISGRAYEQYF. CDR3 sequence (DNA): TGTACCAGCACCATTAGCGGGAGGGCCTACGAGCAGTACTTC. The chain uses TRBV28 and TRBJ2-7, with TRBD2 matching 11 bases. The CDR3 extends over 14 amino acids. CDR1 and CDR2 (germline): MDHEN, SYDVKM. Combining the CDR3 with reference TRBV28 and TRBJ2-7 gives the whole variable domain DVKVTQSSRYLVKRTGEKVFLECVQDMDHENMFWYRQDPGLGLRLIYFSYDVKMKEKGDIPEGYSVSREKKERFSLILESASTNQTSMYLCTSTISGRAYEQYFGPGTRLTVT.

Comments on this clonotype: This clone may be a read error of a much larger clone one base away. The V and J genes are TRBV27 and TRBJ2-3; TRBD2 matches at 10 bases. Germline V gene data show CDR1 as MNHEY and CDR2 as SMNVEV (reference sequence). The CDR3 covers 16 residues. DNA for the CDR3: TGTGCCAGCAGTCCTTATGGACTAGCGGACACAGATATGCAGTATTTT. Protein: CASSPYGLADTDMQYF.

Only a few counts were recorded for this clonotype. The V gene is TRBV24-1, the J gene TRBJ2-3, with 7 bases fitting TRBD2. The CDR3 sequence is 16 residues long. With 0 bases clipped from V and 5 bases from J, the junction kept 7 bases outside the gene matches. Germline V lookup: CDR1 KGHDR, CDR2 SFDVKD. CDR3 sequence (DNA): TGTGCCACCAGTGATTTGATGGCGGGAGCTGTAGATACGCAGTATTTT. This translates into CATSDLMAGAVDTQYF.

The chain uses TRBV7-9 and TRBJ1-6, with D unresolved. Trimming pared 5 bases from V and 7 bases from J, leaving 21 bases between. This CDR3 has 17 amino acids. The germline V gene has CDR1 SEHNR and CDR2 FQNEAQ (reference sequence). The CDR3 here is CASSGGGSGYRNSPLHF. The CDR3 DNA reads TGTGCCAGCAGCGGAGGTGGGTCGGGATACCGGAATTCACCCCTCCACTTT.

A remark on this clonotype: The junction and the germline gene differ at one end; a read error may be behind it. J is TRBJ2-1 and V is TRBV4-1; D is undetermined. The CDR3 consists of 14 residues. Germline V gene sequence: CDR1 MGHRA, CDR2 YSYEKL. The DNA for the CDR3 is TGCCCCAGCAGCCAAGATTTCGGTTACAATGAGCAGTTCTTC. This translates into CPSSQDFGYNEQFF.

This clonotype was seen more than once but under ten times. The CDR3: CATSSETGKFAEQYF. The CDR3 region has the DNA TGTGCCACCAGCAGTGAGACAGGGAAGTTCGCCGAGCAGTACTTC. V is TRBV15 and J is TRBJ2-7; TRBD1 agrees at 7 bases. The germline gives CDR1 LNHNV, CDR2 YYDKDF (reference sequence). The CDR3 covers 15 residues. V shed 3 bases and J 6 bases; nucleotides not matched to a gene: 11.

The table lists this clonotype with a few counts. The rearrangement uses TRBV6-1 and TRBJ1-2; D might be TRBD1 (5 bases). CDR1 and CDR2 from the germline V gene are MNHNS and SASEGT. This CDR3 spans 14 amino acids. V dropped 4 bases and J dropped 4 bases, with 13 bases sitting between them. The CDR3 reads CASSVGAGPYGYTF. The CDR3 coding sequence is TGTGCCAGCAGTGTAGGGGCGGGACCCTATGGCTACACCTTC.

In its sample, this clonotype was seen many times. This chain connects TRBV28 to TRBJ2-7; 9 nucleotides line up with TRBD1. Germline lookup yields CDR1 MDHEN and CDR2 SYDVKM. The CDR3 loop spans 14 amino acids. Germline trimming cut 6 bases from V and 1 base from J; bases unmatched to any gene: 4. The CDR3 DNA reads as TGTGCCAGCAGGGACAGGGGTTTTTCCTACGAGCAGTACTTC. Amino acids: CASRDRGFSYEQYF.

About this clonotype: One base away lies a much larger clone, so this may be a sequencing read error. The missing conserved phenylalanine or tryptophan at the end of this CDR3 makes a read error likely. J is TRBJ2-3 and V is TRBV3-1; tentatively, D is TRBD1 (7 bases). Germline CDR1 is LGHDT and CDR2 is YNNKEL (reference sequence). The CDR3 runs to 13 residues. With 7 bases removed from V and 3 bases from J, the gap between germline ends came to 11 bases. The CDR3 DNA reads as TGTGCCAGCAAGACAGGGAGGACAGATACGCAGTATTCT. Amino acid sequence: CASKTGRTDTQYS.

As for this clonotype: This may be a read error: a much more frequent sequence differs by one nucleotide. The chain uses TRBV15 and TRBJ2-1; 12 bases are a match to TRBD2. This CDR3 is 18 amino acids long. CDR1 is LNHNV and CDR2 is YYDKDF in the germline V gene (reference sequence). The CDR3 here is CATSRNLAGGSSYNEQLF. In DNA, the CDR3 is TGTGCCACCAGCAGAAATCTAGCGGGAGGGAGCTCCTACAATGAGCAGCTCTTC.